The sequence of this TCR beta chain was determined in a study of regulatory T cells in long-lasting Graves disease. Study-level findings and limits: Persistent-disease Graves' patients showed less TCR diversity than new cases.

CDR3-region Arm-PCR and iRepertoire HTBI primers produced the TCR beta libraries. TCRdb re-derived calls from the multiplex PCR reads in MiXCR, one entry per CDR3 protein. This table holds about 530,000 distinct CDR3 sequences, about 16% found once. The V and J ends lost 1 base and 3 bases respectively, with 16 bases between them. Germline V CDR1 and CDR2: LNHDA, SQIVND (reference sequence). The CDR3 runs 17 residues. A note on this clonotype: Its antigen is as yet unknown.

The time point: newly diagnosed GD, antithyroid drugs for less than 3 months. PBMC RNA served as the TCR library source. These data also formed part of another study, on T cells in Graves' hyperthyroidism and ophthalmopathy. As that report states: Diagnosis of hyperthyroidism was new in patients aged 18 to 65, and its duration was under 2 months. On the basis of clinical symptoms, serum thyroxine and TRAb, thyroid ultrasound and orbital computed tomography, diagnoses were made. Carried out on the TCR CDR3, a first-round RT-PCR used the HTBI primer set.

The TCR was taken from a woman aged 35-65 years with Graves disease. This chain connects TRBV19 to TRBJ1-5; TRBD1 might be the D (6 bases). The sequencing used peripheral blood mononuclear cells (PBMCs), collected at new diagnosis, from a patient treated with antithyroid drugs. CDR3 region: CASSIGWTEQDNQPQHF. The CDR3 bases are TGTGCCAGTAGTATAGGGTGGACAGAGCAGGACAATCAGCCCCAGCATTTT.